These T cell receptor beta chains were read from a single sample in a study of identifying expanded T cells in peripheral blood. Libraries were prepared by immunoSEQ multiplex PCR; TCRdb keeps only in-frame clonotypes and omits some of them. Altogether tens of thousands of clones are present, around 91% being singletons, with the ten largest covering about 3%. Source material: blood. The receptors originated from a person between 18 and 69 years old in good health. CDR3s include the opening cysteine and the closing phenylalanine or tryptophan. The order of the fields is clone size, V gene, D gene, J gene, CDR3 DNA, CDR3 protein. The D gene is left open where the match is weak. Only some rows state a clone size, as once, few, many or a class for expanded clones.

clone size: -
V gene: TRBV5-4
D gene: -
J gene: TRBJ2-4
CDR3 DNA: TGTGCCAGCAGCTTGGAGGGTGTGGGGCCTAAAAACATTCAGTACTTC
CDR3 protein: CASSLEGVGPKNIQYF

clone size: once
V gene: TRBV7-2
D gene: TRBD1
J gene: TRBJ1-1
CDR3 DNA: TGTGCCAGCAGCTTTCAGACAGGGTTGACTGAAGCTTTCTTT
CDR3 protein: CASSFQTGLTEAFF

clone size: -
V gene: TRBV28
D gene: -
J gene: TRBJ1-2
CDR3 DNA: TGTGCCAGCAGTGATCCCTCTATTGGCCAGATCATCTATGGCTACACCTTC
CDR3 protein: CASSDPSIGQIIYGYTF

clone size: -
V gene: TRBV7-2
D gene: -
J gene: TRBJ1-5
CDR3 DNA: TGTGCCAGCAGCTCTCAAGGGGTTATTAATCAGCCCCAGCATTTT
CDR3 protein: CASSSQGVINQPQHF

clone size: -
V gene: TRBV28
D gene: -
J gene: TRBJ1-1
CDR3 DNA: TGTGCCAGCTACCGCAGGCGGTCGGGGAACACTGAAGCTTTCTTT
CDR3 protein: CASYRRRSGNTEAFF

clone size: -
V gene: TRBV19
D gene: -
J gene: TRBJ2-7
CDR3 DNA: TGTGCCAGTAGTGACACCTACGAGCAGTACTTC
CDR3 protein: CASSDTYEQYF

clone size: -
V gene: TRBV7-2
D gene: -
J gene: TRBJ1-5
CDR3 DNA: TGTGCCAGCAGCTTAGGGGTGGGGGGTAGCAATCAGCCCCAGCATTTT
CDR3 protein: CASSLGVGGSNQPQHF

clone size: -
V gene: TRBV11-2
D gene: -
J gene: TRBJ1-5
CDR3 DNA: TGTGCCAGCAGCTTAGGGGTGGGGGGTAGCAATCAGCCCCAGCATTTT
CDR3 protein: CASSLGVGGSNQPQHF

clone size: -
V gene: TRBV27
D gene: -
J gene: TRBJ1-1
CDR3 DNA: TGTGCCAGCAGTCCGAGGGACGCGCGGGACACTGAAGCTTTCTTT
CDR3 protein: CASSPRDARDTEAFF

clone size: once
V gene: TRBV9
D gene: -
J gene: TRBJ2-7
CDR3 DNA: TGTGCCAGCAGCCCCCAGGCAGGGATGGCCTACGAGCAGTACTTC
CDR3 protein: CASSPQAGMAYEQYF

clone size: -
V gene: TRBV5-4
D gene: -
J gene: TRBJ1-2
CDR3 DNA: TGTGCCAGCAGCTTGGGATCGACTGATAACTATGGCTACACCTTC
CDR3 protein: CASSLGSTDNYGYTF

clone size: once
V gene: TRBV19
D gene: -
J gene: TRBJ1-6
CDR3 DNA: TGTGCCAGTAGTATAGACGGCTCCTATAATTCACCCCTCCACTTT
CDR3 protein: CASSIDGSYNSPLHF

clone size: few
V gene: TRBV6-1
D gene: -
J gene: TRBJ1-5
CDR3 DNA: TGTGCCAGCAGTGAAAGGGTTCGCGGCAATCAGCCCCAGCATTTT
CDR3 protein: CASSERVRGNQPQHF

clone size: -
V gene: TRBV29-1
D gene: -
J gene: TRBJ2-7
CDR3 DNA: TGCAGCGTTGCCAAGGTAGTGCAAGACGAGCAGTACTTC
CDR3 protein: CSVAKVVQDEQYF

clone size: -
V gene: TRBV7-9
D gene: -
J gene: TRBJ2-5
CDR3 DNA: TGTGCCAGCAGCTTAGGTATCGGGAATTTGAAAGAGACCCAGTACTTC
CDR3 protein: CASSLGIGNLKETQYF

clone size: -
V gene: TRBV11-2
D gene: TRBD2
J gene: TRBJ2-1
CDR3 DNA: TGTGCCAGCAGCCGGGGACTAGCGGGAGGGTACAATGAGCAGTTCTTC
CDR3 protein: CASSRGLAGGYNEQFF

clone size: once
V gene: TRBV5-6
D gene: -
J gene: TRBJ2-1
CDR3 DNA: TGTGCCAGCAGCTTGCCCGACAATGAGCAGTTCTTC
CDR3 protein: CASSLPDNEQFF

clone size: -
V gene: TRBV29-1
D gene: TRBD1
J gene: TRBJ2-1
CDR3 DNA: TGCAGCGTTGGTCGACAGGGCGCTGGCAATGAGCAGTTCTTC
CDR3 protein: CSVGRQGAGNEQFF

clone size: -
V gene: TRBV18
D gene: TRBD2
J gene: TRBJ2-2
CDR3 DNA: TGTGCCAGCTCACCCGGACTAGCGGGAGAGGCCGGGGAGCTGTTTTTT
CDR3 protein: CASSPGLAGEAGELFF

clone size: -
V gene: TRBV11-2
D gene: -
J gene: TRBJ1-6
CDR3 DNA: TGTGCCAGCAGCTTATTCCGTATCAATTCACCCCTCCACTTT
CDR3 protein: CASSLFRINSPLHF

clone size: once
V gene: TRBV5-1
D gene: TRBD1
J gene: TRBJ1-3
CDR3 DNA: TGCGCCAGCAGCTTATATCCGGGACAGGGACCTGGAAACACCATATATTTT
CDR3 protein: CASSLYPGQGPGNTIYF

clone size: -
V gene: TRBV5-1
D gene: TRBD2
J gene: TRBJ2-3
CDR3 DNA: TGCGCCAGCAGCGGACCGGGACTAGCGGGGACAGATACGCAGTATTTT
CDR3 protein: CASSGPGLAGTDTQYF

clone size: -
V gene: TRBV11-2
D gene: TRBD1
J gene: TRBJ1-1
CDR3 DNA: TGTGCCAGCAGCTCGGACAGGGGACCTGAAGCTTTCTTT
CDR3 protein: CASSSDRGPEAFF

clone size: -
V gene: TRBV4-3
D gene: TRBD2
J gene: TRBJ2-3
CDR3 DNA: TGCGCCAGCAGCCAAAGACTAGCGGTCACAGATACGCAGTATTTT
CDR3 protein: CASSQRLAVTDTQYF

clone size: -
V gene: TRBV6-6
D gene: -
J gene: TRBJ2-7
CDR3 DNA: TGTGCCAGCAGTTACTTCGGGGAAATCGACGAGCAGTACTTC
CDR3 protein: CASSYFGEIDEQYF

clone size: -
V gene: TRBV9
D gene: -
J gene: TRBJ2-3
CDR3 DNA: TGTGCCAGCAGCGTAGGGGGGTATTCAGATACGCAGTATTTT
CDR3 protein: CASSVGGYSDTQYF

clone size: -
V gene: TRBV11-1
D gene: -
J gene: TRBJ1-1
CDR3 DNA: TGTGCCAGCAGCTTAAGGGGAACTGAAGCTTTCTTT
CDR3 protein: CASSLRGTEAFF

clone size: -
V gene: TRBV10-3
D gene: -
J gene: TRBJ2-2
CDR3 DNA: TGTGCCATCAGTGACCAGTGGGCCGGGGAGCTGTTTTTT
CDR3 protein: CAISDQWAGELFF

clone size: -
V gene: TRBV6-5
D gene: -
J gene: TRBJ2-7
CDR3 DNA: TGTGCCAGCACCTCTCGAGGCTACGAGCAGTACTTC
CDR3 protein: CASTSRGYEQYF

clone size: -
V gene: TRBV29-1
D gene: -
J gene: TRBJ1-1
CDR3 DNA: TGCAGCGTTGAATTCACTAGCACTGAAGCTTTCTTT
CDR3 protein: CSVEFTSTEAFF

clone size: -
V gene: TRBV7-7
D gene: -
J gene: TRBJ2-1
CDR3 DNA: TGTGCTAGCAGCCCCCGGGGCCTCAGCTACAATGAGCAGTTCTTC
CDR3 protein: CASSPRGLSYNEQFF

clone size: -
V gene: TRBV9
D gene: -
J gene: TRBJ1-1
CDR3 DNA: TGTGCCAGCAGCGTAGGGGCAGAGAACACTGAAGCTTTCTTT
CDR3 protein: CASSVGAENTEAFF

clone size: -
V gene: TRBV7-8
D gene: -
J gene: TRBJ2-7
CDR3 DNA: TGTGCCAGCAGCCCCGACAGTTCTTACGAGCAGTACTTC
CDR3 protein: CASSPDSSYEQYF

clone size: -
V gene: TRBV4-1
D gene: TRBD1
J gene: TRBJ1-6
CDR3 DNA: TGCGCCAGCAGCCAAGAAACGGCCCGGGACAGGCAGTCACCCCTCCACTTT
CDR3 protein: CASSQETARDRQSPLHF

clone size: once
V gene: TRBV5-1
D gene: TRBD1
J gene: TRBJ2-3
CDR3 DNA: TGCGCCAGCAGCTTGGCGGGACAGGGACCCACAGATACGCAGTATTTT
CDR3 protein: CASSLAGQGPTDTQYF

clone size: -
V gene: TRBV5-6
D gene: TRBD1
J gene: TRBJ2-7
CDR3 DNA: TGTGCCAGCAGCTCGGACAGGGGTACATGGTACTTC
CDR3 protein: CASSSDRGTWYF

clone size: few
V gene: TRBV12-5
D gene: -
J gene: TRBJ1-2
CDR3 DNA: TGTGCTAGTTCTTCGGTGAACTATGGCTACACCTTC
CDR3 protein: CASSSVNYGYTF

clone size: -
V gene: TRBV4-1
D gene: -
J gene: TRBJ1-1
CDR3 DNA: TGCGCCAGCAGCCATAACAGGGCGAGTACGATGAACACTGAAGCTTTCTTT
CDR3 protein: CASSHNRASTMNTEAFF

clone size: -
V gene: TRBV2
D gene: -
J gene: TRBJ2-1
CDR3 DNA: TGTGCCAGCAGTGCAGGGCCTAACCCCTACAATGAGCAGTTCTTC
CDR3 protein: CASSAGPNPYNEQFF

clone size: -
V gene: TRBV2
D gene: -
J gene: TRBJ2-2
CDR3 DNA: TGTGCCAGCAGTGACAGGGGATCGATTACCGGGGAGCTGTTTTTT
CDR3 protein: CASSDRGSITGELFF

clone size: -
V gene: TRBV6-5
D gene: -
J gene: TRBJ2-5
CDR3 DNA: TGTGCCAGCAGTTATACAGAGACCCAGTACTTC
CDR3 protein: CASSYTETQYF

clone size: -
V gene: TRBV10-3
D gene: -
J gene: TRBJ2-2
CDR3 DNA: TGTGCCATCAGTCAGGGAAATCGGGGGCCCGGGGAGCTGTTTTTT
CDR3 protein: CAISQGNRGPGELFF

clone size: -
V gene: TRBV11-3
D gene: -
J gene: TRBJ2-7
CDR3 DNA: TGTGCCAGCAGCCCTCCGTCCAGGGCTGGGTACGAGCAGTACTTC
CDR3 protein: CASSPPSRAGYEQYF

clone size: -
V gene: TRBV4-3
D gene: TRBD2
J gene: TRBJ2-3
CDR3 DNA: TGCGCCAGCAGCCAAGATCAGATTAGCGGGGGGGTCACAGATACGCAGTATTTT
CDR3 protein: CASSQDQISGGVTDTQYF

clone size: -
V gene: TRBV5-5
D gene: -
J gene: TRBJ1-4
CDR3 DNA: TGTGCCAGCAGCTTGGGGTACAGCGCTTTTAATGAAAAACTGTTTTTT
CDR3 protein: CASSLGYSAFNEKLFF

clone size: -
V gene: TRBV4-1
D gene: -
J gene: TRBJ1-4
CDR3 DNA: TGCGCCAGCAGCCCCAGAGGACGGGATACTAATGAAAAACTGTTTTTT
CDR3 protein: CASSPRGRDTNEKLFF

clone size: -
V gene: TRBV15
D gene: TRBD2
J gene: TRBJ2-5
CDR3 DNA: TGTGCCACCAGCGGGGATCTTCTAGCGGGAGAGACCCAGTACTTC
CDR3 protein: CATSGDLLAGETQYF

clone size: -
V gene: TRBV30
D gene: -
J gene: TRBJ1-2
CDR3 DNA: TGTGCCTGGAATGGACAGAGCTATGGCTACACCTTC
CDR3 protein: CAWNGQSYGYTF

clone size: -
V gene: TRBV11-1
D gene: -
J gene: TRBJ2-2
CDR3 DNA: TGTGCCAGCAGTTTCGACGGGGTTGGTCGAACCGGGGAGCTGTTTTTT
CDR3 protein: CASSFDGVGRTGELFF

clone size: -
V gene: TRBV10-3
D gene: -
J gene: TRBJ2-3
CDR3 DNA: TGTGCCATCAGTAACTGGACGGGGGAAACAGATACGCAGTATTTT
CDR3 protein: CAISNWTGETDTQYF

clone size: -
V gene: TRBV18
D gene: TRBD1
J gene: TRBJ1-3
CDR3 DNA: TGTGCCAGCTCCCAGGGACAGGGGGCGTCTGGAAACACCATATATTTT
CDR3 protein: CASSQGQGASGNTIYF